These 14 T cell receptor beta chains came from one sample sequenced in a study of identical twins. TCRdb re-analysed the 5' RACE reads in MiXCR, keeping a single row per CDR3 protein. The table shows about 460,000 distinct CDR3 sequences, with approximately 15% occurring only once. A further study also used this sample, focusing on yellow fever vaccine responses in identical twins.

Sequencing was done on a sample of CD4+ T cells sorted from blood. The receptors originated from a young woman in good health.

Ten or more counts support this clonotype. The rearrangement links TRBV6-1 to TRBJ1-6; TRBD1 matches at 10 bases. Trimming took 6 bases from V and 7 from J; bases not matched to a gene: 9. Germline-derived CDR1 and CDR2 are MNHNS and SASEGT. CDR3 length equals 16 residues. The CDR3 sequence is CASRLHLGQGNSPLHF. The CDR3 DNA is TGTGCCAGCAGGCTGCACCTGGGACAGGGGAATTCACCCCTCCACTTT.

In this sample, this clonotype turned up a few times. This rearrangement joins TRBV3-1 to TRBJ1-1; 7 bases match TRBD1. The germline CDR1 and CDR2 sequences are LGHDT and YNNKEL (reference sequence). After removal of 4 bases from V and 3 bases from J, the junction contained 14 bases not matched to a gene. The CDR3 totals 17 residues. The CDR3 bases are TGTGCCAGCAGCCCGACAGGGAAGGAAGGTCCCTACACTGAAGCTTTCTTT. This codes for CASSPTGKEGPYTEAFF.

In DNA, the CDR3 is TGTGCCACTACCCGATCCGGTGTGCCAATCCCCACAGATACGCAGTATTTT. Translated: CATTRSGVPIPTDTQYF. The chain couples TRBV27 to TRBJ2-3; D not certain. CDR3 length: 17 residues. The germline gives CDR1 MNHEY, CDR2 SMNVEV (reference sequence). V was shortened by 10 bases and J by 2 bases, with 25 bases between the two germline ends.

This chain joins TRBV12-3 or TRBV12-4 and TRBJ2-3; 9 positions match TRBD1. V lost 5 bases, J lost 5 bases, and 8 bases stayed unmatched. This CDR3 has 15 amino acids. The CDR3 DNA reads as TGTGCCAGCAGTCCGATGGACAGGGGCAGAGATACGCAGTATTTT. Its translation: CASSPMDRGRDTQYF.

This chain links TRBV6-2 or TRBV6-3 with TRBJ2-7, with D uncertain. The germline V gene has CDR1 MNHEY and CDR2 SVGEGT. V dropped 2 bases and J dropped 3 bases, with 8 bases sitting between them. This CDR3 spans 13 amino acids. The CDR3 reads CASSYRVGYEQYF. For the CDR3, the DNA is TGTGCCAGCAGTTACAGAGTCGGCTACGAGCAGTACTTC.

This clonotype was counted ten times or more. The CDR3 is CASSLGGRDTQYF. CDR3 in DNA: TGTGCCAGCAGCTTGGGGGGGCGAGATACGCAGTATTTT. The gene calls are TRBV28 and TRBJ2-3; possibly TRBD2 for D (7 bases). Germline loops: CDR1 MDHEN, CDR2 SYDVKM. The CDR3 consists of 13 residues. Trimming removed 6 bases from V and 5 bases from J, with 12 bases in between.

This clonotype was counted only a few times. V usage is TRBV6-2 or TRBV6-3 and J usage is TRBJ2-1, with 8 bases identical to TRBD2. V dropped 3 bases and J dropped 9; count of bases not matched to a gene: 10. Looked up from germline, CDR1 is MNHEY and CDR2 is SVGEGT. The CDR3 is 15 amino acids. Here the CDR3 DNA reads TGTGCCAGCAGTTATATAGGTTCCGGGGGGGGTGAGCAGTTCTTC. Translation: CASSYIGSGGGEQFF.

The table lists this clonotype with a few counts. V gene TRBV28 combines with J gene TRBJ2-7; 7 nucleotides match TRBD1. Per germline, CDR1 MDHEN and CDR2 SYDVKM. With 11 bases clipped from V and 4 bases from J, the junction kept 11 bases outside the gene matches. This CDR3 spans 13 amino acids. CDR3: CAAQQGSIYEQYF. The CDR3 bases are TGTGCCGCACAACAGGGGTCTATTTACGAGCAGTACTTC.

This clonotype was observed a handful of times. This chain connects TRBV28 to TRBJ2-1; the D gene is possibly TRBD2 (8 bases). Germline V gene sequence: CDR1 MDHEN, CDR2 SYDVKM. V lost 4 bases and J lost 1, with 20 bases in between. CDR3 length equals 18 residues. In DNA, the CDR3 is TGTGCCAGCAGTTCACCTAGGGACAGCGGGAGTTCCTACAATGAGCAGTTCTTC. Protein product: CASSSPRDSGSSYNEQFF.

The chain has TRBV29-1 and TRBJ1-1; D ambiguous. V was shortened by 7 bases and J by 0 bases, with 12 bases between the two germline ends. The CDR3 consists of 13 residues. Per germline, CDR1 SQVTM and CDR2 ANQGSEA. CDR3 residues: CSAEIKLNTEAFF. CDR3 nucleotides: TGCAGCGCGGAGATCAAGCTGAACACTGAAGCTTTCTTT.

V and J are TRBV6-1 and TRBJ2-7, with 8 bases that match TRBD1. Trimming removed 10 bases from V and 6 bases from J; junction bases left unmatched: 14. Germline lookup yields CDR1 MNHNS and CDR2 SASEGT. This CDR3 is 14 amino acids long. The CDR3 loop reads CATGRLQGDLEQYF. The CDR3 DNA is TGTGCCACGGGCCGTTTACAGGGGGACCTCGAGCAGTACTTC.

This clonotype occurred a few times. The gene calls are TRBV6-6 and TRBJ2-7; D perhaps matches TRBD2 (5 bases). CDR1 MNHNY and CDR2 SVGAGI come from the germline V gene (reference sequence). This CDR3 is built from 12 residues. Trimming cost V 5 bases and J 6 bases, with 11 bases left between them. DNA for the CDR3: TGTGCCAGCAGTCCGATCGAGGGCGAGCAGTACTTC. Protein sequence: CASSPIEGEQYF.

CDR3 protein: CSVDRVGGHEQYF. The DNA for the CDR3 is TGCAGCGTTGACCGAGTCGGCGGACACGAGCAGTACTTC. This chain joins TRBV29-1 and TRBJ2-7; no definite D call. Germline assignment: CDR1 SQVTM and CDR2 ANQGSEA. The CDR3 covers 13 residues. V was shortened by 3 bases and J by 5 bases, with 14 bases between the two germline ends.

In its sample, this clonotype was seen a few times. The chain uses TRBV20-1 and TRBJ2-2, with D perhaps matching TRBD1 (5 bases). The CDR3 consists of 14 residues. V was trimmed by 5 bases and J by 4 bases, leaving 14 bases between them. Germline CDR1 is DFQATT and CDR2 is SNEGSKA (reference sequence). The CDR3 nucleotides read TGCAGTGCTCGACCGCCCCAGGGCACCGGGGAGCTGTTTTTT. This gives the protein CSARPPQGTGELFF.